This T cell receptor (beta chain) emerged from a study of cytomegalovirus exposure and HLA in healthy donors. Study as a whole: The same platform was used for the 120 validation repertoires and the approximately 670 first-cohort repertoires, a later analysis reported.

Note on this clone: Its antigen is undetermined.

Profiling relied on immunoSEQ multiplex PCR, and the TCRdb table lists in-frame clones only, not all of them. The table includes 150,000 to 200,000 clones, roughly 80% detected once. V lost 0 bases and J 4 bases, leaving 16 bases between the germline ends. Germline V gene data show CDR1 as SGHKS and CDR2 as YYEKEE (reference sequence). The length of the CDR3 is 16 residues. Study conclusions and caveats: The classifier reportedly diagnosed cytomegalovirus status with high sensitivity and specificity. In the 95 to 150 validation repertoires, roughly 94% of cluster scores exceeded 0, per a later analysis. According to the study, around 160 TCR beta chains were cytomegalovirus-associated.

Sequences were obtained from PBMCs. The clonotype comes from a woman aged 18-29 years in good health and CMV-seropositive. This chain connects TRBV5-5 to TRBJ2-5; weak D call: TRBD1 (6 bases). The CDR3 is CASSLETGIPLETQYF. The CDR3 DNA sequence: TGTGCCAGCAGCTTGGAAACAGGGATCCCTTTAGAGACCCAGTACTTC.